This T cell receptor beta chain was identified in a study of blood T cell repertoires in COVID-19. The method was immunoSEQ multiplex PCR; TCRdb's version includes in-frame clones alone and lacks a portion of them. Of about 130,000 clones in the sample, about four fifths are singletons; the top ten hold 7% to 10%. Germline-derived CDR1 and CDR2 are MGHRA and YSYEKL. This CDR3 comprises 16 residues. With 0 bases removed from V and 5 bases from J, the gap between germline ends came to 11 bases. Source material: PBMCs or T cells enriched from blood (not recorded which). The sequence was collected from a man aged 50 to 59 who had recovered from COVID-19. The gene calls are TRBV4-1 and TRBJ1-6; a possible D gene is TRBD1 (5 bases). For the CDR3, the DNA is TGCGCCAGCAGCCAAGAGGGGTTGGGGCATAATTCACCCCTCCACTTT. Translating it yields CASSQEGLGHNSPLHF.